This T cell receptor beta chain was captured in a study of beta chain features in type 1 diabetes. Sequenced material consisted of expressed TCRB transcripts (all of the isolated RNA was reverse transcribed). Clones were read by immunoSEQ multiplex PCR, and TCRdb kept only the in-frame ones, dropping some. The sample carries some 190,000 clones, about 7.9% recorded once. Looked up from germline, CDR1 is MNHEY and CDR2 is SVGAGI. V lost 6 bases, J lost 4 bases, and 3 bases stayed unmatched. CDR3 size: 15 residues. In regard to this clone: What it binds is not known.

General study findings and limits: Shorter TCRB CDR3s, moderately but significantly so, marked every one of the four CD4+ subsets in Type 1 diabetes patients.

This sequence was found in a man younger than 35 with type 1 diabetes. This sequence joins TRBV6-5 and TRBJ2-3; 14 bases map to TRBD2. What was sequenced was central memory CD4+ T cells from blood. The CDR3 DNA is TGTGCCAGCAGGGGGACTAGCGGGAGCTCAGATACGCAGTATTTT. Amino acids: CASRGTSGSSDTQYF.